This passage covers 2 T cell receptor beta chains from one sample sequenced in a study of T cells in Graves' hyperthyroidism and ophthalmopathy. Template material for amplifying TCR beta CDR3 regions consisted of RNA transcripts. Carried out on the TCR CDR3, a first-round RT-PCR used the HTBI primer set. MiXCR, applied by TCRdb to the multiplex PCR reads, yields one record per CDR3 protein. The repertoire includes under 400,000 distinct CDR3 sequences, 15% to 20% of them detected once, and around a sixth sits in the top ten. Material for sequencing was blood. The receptors stem from a woman between 40 and 55 years old with Graves' ophthalmopathy.

In regard to this clonotype: An end of the junction differs from the germline gene, which may be a read error. The chain uses TRBV11-1 and TRBJ2-7, with 8 nucleotides matching TRBD1. Germline lookup yields CDR1 SGHAT and CDR2 FQDESV (reference sequence). CDR3 length: 17 residues. Here the CDR3 DNA reads TGTGCCAGCATCTTATCGGAGGATCGGCAGGGGGCCCACGAGCAGTACTTC. This encodes CASILSEDRQGAHEQYF.

Ten or more counts support this clonotype. V usage is TRBV12-3 or TRBV12-4 and J usage is TRBJ2-2; D gene uncertain. The V end was cut by 6 bases, the J end by 4 bases, with 0 bases between. This CDR3 spans 10 amino acids. CDR3: CASSTGELFF. CDR3 nucleotide sequence: TGTGCCAGCAGCACCGGGGAGCTGTTTTTT.